What follows is one T cell receptor (beta chain) and its context. TCRdb's table, derived via immunoSEQ multiplex PCR, lists solely in-frame clones and lacks some. The sample carries under 200,000 clones, roughly 90% recorded once. The CDR3 extends over 15 amino acids. CDR1 and CDR2 from the germline V gene are MNHEY and SVGAGI. V gave up 5 bases and J gave up 6 bases; unmatched junction bases: 7. The entry originates in a study of blood T cell repertoires in COVID-19. Study context: The samples span acute and convalescent COVID-19 from the United States, Italy and Spain. In each case, the material was cDNA or gDNA derived from T cells, B-cell-depleted T cells, or PBMCs.

The receptor comes from a man in his 60s with acute or convalescent COVID-19. The sequencing input was peripheral blood. V is TRBV6-5 and J is TRBJ2-2; 9 bases are shared with TRBD1. The CDR3 spells CASSTGTGIAGELFF. As DNA, the CDR3 is TGTGCCAGCAGTACCGGGACAGGGATCGCCGGGGAGCTGTTTTTT.